A single sample gave rise to the 31 T cell receptor beta chains below, sequenced in a study of OX40 agonist ivuxolimab in advanced cancers. Sequencing used immunoSEQ multiplex PCR; TCRdb keeps in-frame clones, though not all of them. This table holds approximately 74,000 clones, over 70% found once. Specimen: CD4+ or CD8+ T cells sorted from blood, collected in a trial of the OX40 agonist ivuxolimab. The receptors originated from an adult with an advanced solid tumor such as melanoma, head and neck, liver or kidney cancer.

This sequence joins TRBV7-2 and TRBJ2-7; TRBD2 aligns across 8 bases. The germline CDR1 and CDR2 sequences are SGHTA and FQGNSA. V shed 4 bases and J 0 bases; nucleotides not matched to a gene: 2. The CDR3 has 14 residues. The CDR3, as DNA: TGTGCCAGCAGCTATAGCGGGAACTCCTACGAGCAGTACTTC. Its translation is CASSYSGNSYEQYF. Filled out from reference TRBV7-2 and TRBJ2-7, the complete variable domain reads GAGVSQSPSNKVTEKGKDVELRCDPISGHTALYWYRQSLGQGLEFLIYFQGNSAPDKSGLPSDRFSAERTGGSVSTLTIQRTQQEDSAVYLCASSYSGNSYEQYFGPGTRLTVT.

This chain links TRBV28 with TRBJ2-3; D gene uncertain. CDR3 size: 12 residues. In germline, CDR1 is MDHEN, CDR2 SYDVKM. Trimming stripped 1 base from V and 4 bases from J, with 3 bases between. CDR3 in DNA: TGTGCCAGCAGTTTATACCCAGATACGCAGTATTTT. It specifies CASSLYPDTQYF.

The chain recombines TRBV4-1 with TRBJ2-1, with 12 bases that match TRBD2. The V and J ends lost 3 bases and 7 bases, in that order; junction bases with no gene match: 7. This CDR3 has 16 amino acids. The germline V gene has CDR1 MGHRA and CDR2 YSYEKL. The CDR3 is CASSQASGRAKNEQFF. DNA for the CDR3: TGCGCCAGCAGCCAGGCTAGCGGGAGGGCCAAAAATGAGCAGTTCTTC.

The chain is built from TRBV25-1 and TRBJ1-4; the D is unclear. Germline V gives CDR1 MGHDK, CDR2 SYGVNS. V was trimmed by 2 bases and J by 3 bases, leaving 13 bases between them. This CDR3 region has 16 residues. CDR3 sequence: CASSEGWSVSNEKLFF. The CDR3 DNA reads as TGTGCCAGCAGTGAAGGTTGGAGCGTGTCTAATGAAAAACTGTTTTTT.

The gene calls are TRBV11-2 and TRBJ2-7; TRBD2 agrees at 8 bases. The germline gives CDR1 SGHAT, CDR2 FQNNGV. The CDR3 consists of 16 residues. V trimming: 5 bases; J trimming: 3 bases; junction bases outside the gene matches: 12. CDR3 sequence (DNA): TGTGCCAGCAGCCCGAGGAGTAGCGGGAAAATCTACGAGCAGTACTTC. Encoded protein: CASSPRSSGKIYEQYF.

The J gene is TRBJ1-1, the V gene TRBV7-9; no definite D call. The V end was cut by 3 bases, the J end by 7 bases, with 9 bases between. The CDR3 is 12 residues long. Germline loops: CDR1 SEHNR, CDR2 FQNEAQ (reference sequence). The CDR3 loop reads CASSFHQDEAFF. CDR3 in DNA: TGTGCCAGCAGCTTCCACCAAGATGAAGCTTTCTTT.

The chain is built from TRBV6-4 and TRBJ2-3; 11 bases fit TRBD1. V dropped 2 bases and J dropped 6; count of bases not matched to a gene: 4. CDR1 is MRHNA and CDR2 is SNTAGT in the germline V gene. The CDR3 covers 15 residues. CDR3 protein: CASSDRDRGSDTQYF. In DNA, the CDR3 is TGTGCCAGCAGTGACCGGGACAGGGGGAGCGATACGCAGTATTTT.

This clone was counted between two and nine times. The V call is TRBV5-6, the J call TRBJ1-4; no definite D call. In germline, CDR1 is SGHDT, CDR2 YYEEEE. This CDR3 is 15 amino acids long. The germline V and J ends were trimmed by 1 base and 3 bases, with 10 bases remaining between them. CDR3 region: CASSLTGSANEKLFF. The CDR3 bases are TGTGCCAGCAGCTTGACGGGGTCAGCTAATGAAAAACTGTTTTTT.

The chain combines TRBV29-1 with TRBJ2-6, with unresolved D. The germline V gene has CDR1 SQVTM and CDR2 ANQGSEA. The V end was cut by 0 bases, the J end by 4 bases, with 10 bases between. The CDR3 extends over 15 amino acids. CDR3 residues: CSVEEGSTGANVLTF. The CDR3 DNA is TGCAGCGTTGAAGAGGGGTCCACCGGGGCCAACGTCCTGACTTTC. The full variable domain, its missing parts supplied by reference TRBV29-1 and TRBJ2-6, is SAVISQKPSRDICQRGTSLTIQCQVDSQVTMMFWYRQQPGQSLTLIATANQGSEATYESGFVIDKFPISRPNLTFSTLTVSNMSPEDSSIYLCSVEEGSTGANVLTFGAGSRLTVL.

The chain has TRBV11-3 and TRBJ2-5, with a weak D call TRBD1 (7 bases). The V and J ends lost 1 base and 2 bases respectively, with 20 bases between them. CDR3 size: 18 residues. Per the germline V gene, CDR1 is SGHNT and CDR2 is YENEEA. As DNA, the CDR3 is TGTGCCAGCAGCTTAGGAGGCAGGGGGGCATCTAGACAAGAGACCCAGTACTTC. It encodes CASSLGGRGASRQETQYF.

This clone was seen only a few times. The chain links TRBV28 to TRBJ2-7, with 10 bases that match TRBD1. Germline trimming cut 6 bases from V and 3 bases from J; bases unmatched to any gene: 5. CDR3 length: 14 amino acids. In germline, CDR1 is MDHEN, CDR2 SYDVKM. The CDR3 sequence is CASSPGTGDYEQYF. CDR3 coding DNA: TGTGCCAGCAGCCCCGGGACAGGGGACTACGAGCAGTACTTC.

In its sample, this clone was seen a few times. Compared with germline, one end of the junction differs, possibly owing to a read error. This rearrangement joins TRBV2 to TRBJ2-7; 8 bases are a match to TRBD2. CDR1 and CDR2 (germline): SNHLY, FYNNEI. CDR3 length: 14 amino acids. This chain's CDR3 is CASSEAGVGYEQYF. The CDR3 DNA reads TGTGCCAGCAGCGAAGCGGGAGTAGGGTACGAGCAGTACTTC.

This chain connects TRBV25-1 to TRBJ2-1; D is perhaps TRBD2 (6 bases). The V end was cut by 4 bases, the J end by 5 bases, with 9 bases between. The germline V gene has CDR1 MGHDK and CDR2 SYGVNS. The CDR3 totals 13 residues. CDR3 amino acids: CASSAGDHNEQFF. In nucleotides, the CDR3 is TGTGCCAGCAGTGCGGGGGATCACAATGAGCAGTTCTTC.

CDR3 sequence: CASSTSSGGRNEQFF. CDR3 in DNA: TGTGCCAGCAGTACCTCTAGCGGGGGTAGGAATGAGCAGTTCTTC. The J gene is TRBJ2-1, the V gene TRBV28; TRBD2 matches 10 bases. CDR3 length equals 15 residues. The J segment lost 7 bases and the V segment lost 5 bases, leaving 8 bases of the junction unmatched. Germline lookup yields CDR1 MDHEN and CDR2 SYDVKM.

This sequence joins TRBV11-2 and TRBJ2-3, with TRBD1 as a possible D gene (6 bases). V lost 4 bases to trimming and J lost 4 bases, with 15 bases between them. Germline values: CDR1 SGHAT, CDR2 FQNNGV. The CDR3 spans 15 residues. CDR3 in DNA: TGTGCCAGCAGCTCCGGGACAATAACCCCAGATACGCAGTATTTT. Its protein product is CASSSGTITPDTQYF.

V and J are TRBV4-1 and TRBJ1-2; the D is unclear. Germline assignment: CDR1 MGHRA and CDR2 YSYEKL. V lost 3 bases and J 8 bases, leaving 19 bases between the germline ends. This CDR3 has 15 residues. CDR3 sequence: CASSHPGARNGGYTF. CDR3 DNA: TGCGCCAGCAGCCACCCGGGAGCCCGAAATGGGGGCTACACCTTC.

The genes are TRBV6-1 and TRBJ2-4, with D tentatively TRBD1 or TRBD2 (5 bases each). Trimming removed 7 bases at V and 1 base at J, with 14 bases between. This CDR3 comprises 15 residues. The germline V gene has CDR1 MNHNS and CDR2 SASEGT. CDR3 nucleotide sequence: TGTGCCAGCACCGCGACAGTAGCGGCCAAAAACATTCAGTACTTC. It specifies CASTATVAAKNIQYF.

This chain joins TRBV7-2 and TRBJ1-3; no clear D. This CDR3 is 17 amino acids long. Germline V CDR1 and CDR2: SGHTA, FQGNSA. Deletions cut 5 bases from V and 0 bases from J, with 17 bases between. The CDR3 coding sequence is TGTGCCAGCAGCCCCCAAGCCCCCCGTCTCTCTGGAAACACCATATATTTT. Amino acids: CASSPQAPRLSGNTIYF. Combining the CDR3 with reference TRBV7-2 and TRBJ1-3 gives the whole variable domain GAGVSQSPSNKVTEKGKDVELRCDPISGHTALYWYRQSLGQGLEFLIYFQGNSAPDKSGLPSDRFSAERTGGSVSTLTIQRTQQEDSAVYLCASSPQAPRLSGNTIYFGEGSWLTVV.

The V and J genes are TRBV4-1 and TRBJ2-3, with 10 positions matching TRBD2. Trimming removed 2 bases from V and 7 bases from J; junction bases left unmatched: 6. Germline values: CDR1 MGHRA, CDR2 YSYEKL. The CDR3 is made up of 15 amino acids. CDR3 protein: CASSQPAGGQYTQYF. The CDR3 coding sequence is TGCGCCAGCAGCCAACCAGCGGGGGGGCAGTATACGCAGTATTTT.

This sequence joins TRBV28 and TRBJ2-2, with 7 bases aligning to TRBD1. V was pared by 2 bases and J by 6 bases, with 6 bases of the junction left unmatched. The CDR3 has 15 residues. The germline V gene encodes CDR1 MDHEN and CDR2 SYDVKM. CDR3 DNA: TGTGCCAGCAGTTTACCCGGGACAGCCTCCGGGGAGCTGTTTTTT. It encodes CASSLPGTASGELFF.

The count of this clone is one. The chain employs TRBV28 and TRBJ1-2; maybe TRBD1 (6 bases). Trimming took off 7 bases at V and 2 bases at J, with 14 bases between the two ends. The CDR3 has 14 amino acids. Germline V CDR1 and CDR2: MDHEN, SYDVKM. In DNA, the CDR3 is TGTGCCAGCATTGTCGGGGGGCGCAACTATGGCTACACCTTC. It translates to CASIVGGRNYGYTF.

This clone occurred once. The chain has TRBV2 and TRBJ2-6; D remains ambiguous. The CDR3 loop spans 17 amino acids. CDR1 and CDR2 from the germline V gene are SNHLY and FYNNEI. The V end lost 7 bases, the J end lost 0 bases, and 16 bases lay between the germline ends. The CDR3 nucleotides read TGTGCCAGCAAAATAGGGTCCCCCCGCTCTGGGGCCAACGTCCTGACTTTC. It specifies CASKIGSPRSGANVLTF.

The table lists this clone with a few counts. The CDR3 nucleotides read TGTGCCAGCAGCTTAGAGGGGTTTGCTGCCGAGCAGTACTTC. As protein: CASSLEGFAAEQYF. The genes are TRBV13 and TRBJ2-7, with D perhaps TRBD1 (5 bases). Looked up from germline, CDR1 is PRHDT and CDR2 is FYEKMQ (reference sequence). This CDR3 has 14 amino acids. V lost 1 base, J lost 6 bases, and 13 bases lay in between.

This clone was seen a few times. The chain employs TRBV2 and TRBJ2-7; D remains ambiguous. The CDR3 runs to 11 residues. The V gene's germline CDR1 is SNHLY and CDR2 FYNNEI. The V gene lost 2 bases and the J gene lost 10 bases, with 9 bases spanning the gap. The CDR3 is CASSERAAQYF. CDR3 nucleotides: TGTGCCAGCAGTGAACGGGCAGCACAGTACTTC.

This clone has a handful of counts. This sequence joins TRBV4-2 and TRBJ2-1, with TRBD2 identical over 11 bases. Germline values: CDR1 LGHNA, CDR2 YNFKEQ. The trim removed 0 bases at V and 3 bases at J, leaving 4 bases unmatched. This CDR3 is built from 17 residues. The CDR3 DNA follows: TGTGCCAGCAGCCAAGAGGGGACTAGCGGCTTCTACAATGAGCAGTTCTTC. Its translation is CASSQEGTSGFYNEQFF.

The gene calls are TRBV2 and TRBJ2-3, with D tentatively TRBD1 or TRBD2 (7 bases each). The CDR3 is 14 amino acids. CDR1 and CDR2 (germline): SNHLY, FYNNEI. The V end was cut by 4 bases, the J end by 5 bases, with 13 bases between. The CDR3 nucleotides read TGTGCCAGCAGTGGACAGGGAGGGGTAGATACGCAGTATTTT. Its translation is CASSGQGGVDTQYF.

The chain is built from TRBV13 and TRBJ2-3; D ambiguous. Trimming removed 5 bases from V and 4 bases from J, with 10 bases in between. The CDR3 totals 13 residues. Germline loops: CDR1 PRHDT, CDR2 FYEKMQ (reference sequence). CDR3 sequence: CASSPEFADTQYF. The CDR3 DNA reads TGTGCCAGCAGCCCGGAGTTCGCAGATACGCAGTATTTT.

This sequence joins TRBV13 and TRBJ2-5; 12 bases agree with TRBD1. Losses at the gene ends were 5 bases for V and 4 bases for J; bases not matched to a gene: 8. This CDR3 contains 16 residues. CDR1 is PRHDT and CDR2 is FYEKMQ in the germline V gene (reference sequence). The CDR3 nucleotides are TGTGCCAGCAGCCCCGGGACAGGGGGCATTTCAGAGACCCAGTACTTC. Translating it yields CASSPGTGGISETQYF.

In this sample, this clone turned up a few times. V is TRBV29-1 and J is TRBJ2-1, with TRBD2 matching over 10 bases. The CDR3 covers 15 residues. V was clipped by 7 bases and J by 2 bases; unmatched bases: 8. Germline V lookup: CDR1 SQVTM, CDR2 ANQGSEA. CDR3 region: CSASPSGGAYNEQFF. Here the CDR3 DNA reads TGCAGCGCCAGCCCGAGCGGGGGGGCCTACAATGAGCAGTTCTTC.

This clone showed up just a few times. CDR3 DNA: TGTGCCAGCAGCCCCCACGACAGGCTCAGGGACGAGCAGTACTTC. It codes for CASSPHDRLRDEQYF. The chain recombines TRBV9 with TRBJ2-7, with D perhaps matching TRBD1 (6 bases). CDR1 SGDLS and CDR2 YYNGEE come from the germline V gene. Trimming stripped 4 bases from V and 5 bases from J, with 19 bases between. CDR3 size: 15 residues.

This clone was seen only once. As DNA, the CDR3 is TGTGCCAGTAGTTTCGCAGTGACAAATGAGCAGTTCTTC. Translating gives CASSFAVTNEQFF. V gene TRBV19 combines with J gene TRBJ2-1; D is unresolved. The V gene lost 5 bases and the J gene lost 7 bases, with 12 bases spanning the gap. CDR3 size: 13 residues. From germline, CDR1 is LNHDA and CDR2 SQIVND (reference sequence).